The TCR beta chain under discussion was sequenced for a study of cytomegalovirus exposure and HLA in healthy donors. This clone was seen once. This CDR3 is 16 amino acids long. The study ran its PCR with 60 Vbeta and 13 Jbeta primers. Some clones are missing from TCRdb's copy, which holds only in-frame ones; the method was immunoSEQ multiplex PCR. The profile shows fewer than 100,000 clones, 76% of them singletons. This sequence was found in a man aged 35 to 55 in good health and CMV-seronegative. V and J are TRBV21-1 and TRBJ1-2; the DNA was not used to check the table's D call, TRBD1. TRBV21-1 is an annotated pseudogene. Specimen: PBMCs. CDR3 sequence reads: CASSKDTGTHNYGYTF. In nucleotides, the CDR3 is TGTGCCAGCAGCAAAGATACAGGGACACATAACTATGGCTACACCTTC.